This is a list of T cell receptor beta chains from one sample in a study of T cell responses to AZD1222 COVID-19 vaccine. Method: immunoSEQ multiplex PCR; TCRdb's copy keeps in-frame clones and lacks some. The repertoire consists of 100,000 to 150,000 clones, with around 84% occurring once and the leading ten covering about 20%. Sequencing used peripheral blood, obtained on day 0 of AZD1222 vaccination. The receptors shown here come from an adult in good health. Each CDR3 is given with its conserved first and last residue. A D gene is named only where the DNA matches it firmly. Only some rows state a clone size, as once, few, many or a class for expanded clones.

TRBJ1-2,NA,NA,TRBV6-6,TGTGCCAGCAGTTACGATGGATATGGCTACACCTTC,CASSYDGYGYTF
TRBJ2-1,NA,NA,TRBV10-3,TGTGCCATCAATCAGGAACCCCAAGGAAACAATGAGCAGTTCTTC,CAINQEPQGNNEQFF
TRBJ2-2,TRBD1,NA,TRBV5-1,TGCGCCAGCAGCCGGATAACAGGGGCGAACACCGGGGAGCTGTTTTTT,CASSRITGANTGELFF
TRBJ2-1,TRBD1,NA,TRBV27,TGTGCCAGCAGTTTATTCACCGGACAGGTCAATGAGCAGTTCTTC,CASSLFTGQVNEQFF
TRBJ1-1,NA,once,TRBV12-3/TRBV12-4,TGTGCCAGCAGCACCGGGAGGAACACTGAAGCTTTCTTT,CASSTGRNTEAFF
TRBJ1-1,NA,NA,TRBV7-9,TGTGCCAGCAGCTCTGGTCGGAGGGGCAACACTGAAGCTTTCTTT,CASSSGRRGNTEAFF
TRBJ2-7,NA,NA,TRBV4-3,TGCGCCAGCAGCCAAGGGACGCCGCCGGGAGAGCAGTACTTC,CASSQGTPPGEQYF
TRBJ2-3,NA,NA,TRBV27,TGTGCCAATCAGGGGGGCAGGGGTGACCGCGGAACAGATACGCAGTATTTT,CANQGGRGDRGTDTQYF
TRBJ1-3,TRBD1,NA,TRBV9,TGTGCCAGCAGCGCCGCGGACAGGAGCTCTGGAAACACCATATATTTT,CASSAADRSSGNTIYF
TRBJ2-7,TRBD2,once,TRBV2,TGTGCCAGCAGTGAAGGTGCGGGACTAGCGGGGGGTTCCTACGAGCAGTACTTC,CASSEGAGLAGGSYEQYF
TRBJ1-2,TRBD1,NA,TRBV6-5,TGTGCCAGCAGTATTCGGGACAGGGAAAATCTTGGCTACACCTTC,CASSIRDRENLGYTF
TRBJ2-6,TRBD1,NA,TRBV7-3,TGTGCCAGCAGCTCCACAGGGGCTGGGGCCAACGTCCTGACTTTC,CASSSTGAGANVLTF
TRBJ1-5,NA,NA,TRBV3-1/TRBV3-2,TGTGCCAGCAGTGTGGCAGCTTTAAATCAGCCCCAGCATTTT,CASSVAALNQPQHF
TRBJ1-1,TRBD1,NA,TRBV6-2/TRBV6-3,TGTGCCAGCAGTAGACAGGGACGGGCTGAAGCTTTCTTT,CASSRQGRAEAFF
TRBJ2-7,NA,NA,TRBV18,TGTGCCAGCCCCAACAAACATTCGAAGGCCTACGAGCAGTACTTC,CASPNKHSKAYEQYF
TRBJ2-5,NA,NA,TRBV2,TGTGCCAGCGGTCACTACCAAGAGACCCAGTACTTC,CASGHYQETQYF
TRBJ1-1,NA,NA,TRBV6-2/TRBV6-3,TGTGCCAGCAGTTACGGGACAAACACTGAAGCTTTCTTT,CASSYGTNTEAFF
TRBJ2-2,TRBD1,NA,TRBV7-9,TGTGCCAGCAGCTTCGTTAGGGGGACAGGGCGGAACACCGGGGAGCTGTTTTTT,CASSFVRGTGRNTGELFF
TRBJ1-5,TRBD1,NA,TRBV6-5,TGTGCCAGCCTTGACAGGGGCAATCAGCCCCAGCATTTT,CASLDRGNQPQHF
TRBJ1-1,TRBD1,NA,TRBV6-2/TRBV6-3,TGTGCCAGCAGATACAGGGGTAATAAGGGGGGTACTGAAGCTTTCTTT,CASRYRGNKGGTEAFF
TRBJ2-2,NA,NA,TRBV27,NA,CASTGAPLRAGELFF
TRBJ1-6,TRBD1,NA,TRBV5-5,TGTGCCAGCAGCGGAGGACAGGATCGCGGGTTCTCACCCCTCCACTTT,CASSGGQDRGFSPLHF
TRBJ2-3,NA,once,TRBV6-5,TGTGCCAGCAGTTCTACAACAGATACGCAGTATTTT,CASSSTTDTQYF
TRBJ1-2,NA,NA,TRBV6-2/TRBV6-3,TGTGCCAGCAGTTACTCGCCCAACTATGGCTACACCTTC,CASSYSPNYGYTF
TRBJ2-1,TRBD2,NA,TRBV5-1,TGCGCCAGCAGCTTGGAACTAGCGGGGTACAATGAGCAGTTCTTC,CASSLELAGYNEQFF
TRBJ1-1,NA,NA,TRBV5-1,TGCGCCAGCAGCTTGGGAAGGTTAGGGGGAGCTTTCTTT,CASSLGRLGGAFF
TRBJ1-3,TRBD1,NA,TRBV10-3,TGTGCCATCAGCCAGACAGGGCCTGGAAACACCATATATTTT,CAISQTGPGNTIYF
TRBJ2-6,TRBD2,once,TRBV2,TGTGCCAGCAGTTACCCCAGTGGGGGGGAGGTCAACGTCCTGACTTTC,CASSYPSGGEVNVLTF
TRBJ2-3,NA,NA,TRBV6-2/TRBV6-3,TGTGCCAGCAGTCGTTACACAGATACGCAGTATTTT,CASSRYTDTQYF
TRBJ2-2,NA,NA,TRBV5-1,TGCGCCAGCAGCAGACGTACGATCTGGTTAAGCGGGGAGCTGTTTTTT,CASSRRTIWLSGELFF
TRBJ1-1,NA,NA,TRBV13,TGTGCCAGCAGCTTGCGCGGGAACACTGAAGCTTTCTTT,CASSLRGNTEAFF
TRBJ2-3,NA,once,TRBV14,TGTGCCAGCAGCCAAGGGAGTGGGGTAACCGATACGCAGTATTTT,CASSQGSGVTDTQYF
TRBJ1-1,TRBD1,NA,TRBV10-2,TGCGCCAGCACTCTGACAGGGGGCGCGGGTGAAGCTTTCTTT,CASTLTGGAGEAFF
TRBJ2-2,TRBD2,once,TRBV3-1/TRBV3-2,TGTGCCAGCAGCTCAATAGCGGGGGGGTCGAACACCGGGGAGCTGTTTTTT,CASSSIAGGSNTGELFF
TRBJ2-1,TRBD2,NA,TRBV5-1,TGCGCCAGCAGCTTGGGAGCGGGGGGCTTCCCCAATGAGCAGTTCTTC,CASSLGAGGFPNEQFF
TRBJ1-4,TRBD1,NA,TRBV28,TGTGCCAGCAAGGAACAAGGGGGCTTGGGGCACTATGAAAAACTGTTTTTT,CASKEQGGLGHYEKLFF
TRBJ1-2,NA,NA,TRBV19,TGTGCCAGTAGTCGTACAGGGTTTTGGAACTATGGCTACACCTTC,CASSRTGFWNYGYTF
TRBJ2-1,NA,NA,TRBV7-3,TGTGCCAGCAGCTTAGAGGAGGGCCCCTACAATGAGCAGTTCTTC,CASSLEEGPYNEQFF
TRBJ2-6,NA,NA,TRBV9,TGTGCCAGCAGTTCCCTGGGCTCTGGGGCCAACGTCCTGACTTTC,CASSSLGSGANVLTF
TRBJ2-5,NA,NA,TRBV28,TGTGCCAGCAATCAAGGGACTGCAAAAGAGACCCAGTACTTC,CASNQGTAKETQYF
TRBJ1-3,NA,NA,TRBV7-6,TGTGCCAGCAGCTTTGTCATCGGCGAGACCTCTGGAAACACCATATATTTT,CASSFVIGETSGNTIYF
TRBJ1-4,NA,NA,TRBV18,TGTGCCAGCTTACCGGGGATGAGACTCAATGAAAAACTGTTTTTT,CASLPGMRLNEKLFF
TRBJ1-2,NA,once,TRBV18,TGTGCCAGCTCACCACTCGGCGGGACGGACTACACCTTC,CASSPLGGTDYTF
TRBJ2-3,NA,NA,TRBV6-5,TGTGCCAGCAGTTATGGGCGGGATACGCAGTATTTT,CASSYGRDTQYF
TRBJ2-7,NA,NA,TRBV12-3/TRBV12-4,TGTGCCAGCAGTAGGGACTGGAACTACGAGCAGTACTTC,CASSRDWNYEQYF
TRBJ1-2,TRBD1,NA,TRBV19,TGTGCCAGTAGTCCAGGACAGGGTGCGAACTATGGCTACACCTTC,CASSPGQGANYGYTF
TRBJ2-2,TRBD1,NA,TRBV7-8,TGTGCCAGCAGCAGCCAGATTGTGACAGGGCTGGCCGGGGAGCTGTTTTTT,CASSSQIVTGLAGELFF
TRBJ1-2,NA,NA,TRBV4-3,TGCGCCAGCAGCCAATCACTAGTCGGATCCTACGGGGATGGCTACACCTTC,CASSQSLVGSYGDGYTF
TRBJ2-3,TRBD2,NA,TRBV3-1/TRBV3-2,TGTGCCAGCAGCCTACAAATCGGGGGGGTTACAGATACGCAGTATTTT,CASSLQIGGVTDTQYF
TRBJ1-5,NA,NA,TRBV9,TGTGCCAGCAGCGTAGGGCAGGCGCAGCCCCAGCATTTT,CASSVGQAQPQHF